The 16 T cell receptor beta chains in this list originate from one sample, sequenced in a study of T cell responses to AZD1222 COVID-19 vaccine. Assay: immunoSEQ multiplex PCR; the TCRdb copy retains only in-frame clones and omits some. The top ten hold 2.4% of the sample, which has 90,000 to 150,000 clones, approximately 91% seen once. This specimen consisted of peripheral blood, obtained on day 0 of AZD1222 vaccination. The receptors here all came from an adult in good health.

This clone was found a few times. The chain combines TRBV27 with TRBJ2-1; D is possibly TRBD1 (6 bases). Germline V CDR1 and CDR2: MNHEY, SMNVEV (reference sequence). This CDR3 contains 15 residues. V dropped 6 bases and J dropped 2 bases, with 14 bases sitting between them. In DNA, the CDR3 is TGTGCCAGCAGACCCCAGGGGACCCCCTACAATGAGCAGTTCTTC. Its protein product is CASRPQGTPYNEQFF.

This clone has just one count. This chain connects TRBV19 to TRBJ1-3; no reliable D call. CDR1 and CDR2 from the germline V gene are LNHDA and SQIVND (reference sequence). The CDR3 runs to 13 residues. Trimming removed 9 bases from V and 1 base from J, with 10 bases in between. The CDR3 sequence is CASAGVSGNTIYF. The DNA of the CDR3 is TGTGCCAGCGCCGGGGTTTCTGGAAACACCATATATTTT. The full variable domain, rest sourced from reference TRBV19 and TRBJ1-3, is DGGITQSPKYLFRKEGQNVTLSCEQNLNHDAMYWYRQDPGQGLRLIYYSQIVNDFQKGDIAEGYSVSREKKESFPLTVTSAQKNPTAFYLCASAGVSGNTIYFGEGSWLTVV.

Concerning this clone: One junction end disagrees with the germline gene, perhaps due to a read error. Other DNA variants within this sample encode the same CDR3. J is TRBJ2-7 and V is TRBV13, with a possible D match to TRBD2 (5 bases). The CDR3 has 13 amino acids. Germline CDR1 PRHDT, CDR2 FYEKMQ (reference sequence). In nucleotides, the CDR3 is TGTGCCAGCAGTTTAGGAGGATCCTACGAGCAGTACTTC. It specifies CASSLGGSYEQYF.

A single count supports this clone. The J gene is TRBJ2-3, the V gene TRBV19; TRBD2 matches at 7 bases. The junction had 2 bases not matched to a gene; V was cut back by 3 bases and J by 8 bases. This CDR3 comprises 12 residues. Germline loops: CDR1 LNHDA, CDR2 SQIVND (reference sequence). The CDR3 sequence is CASSIPGGTQYF. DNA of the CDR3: TGTGCCAGTAGTATCCCGGGGGGTACGCAGTATTTT.

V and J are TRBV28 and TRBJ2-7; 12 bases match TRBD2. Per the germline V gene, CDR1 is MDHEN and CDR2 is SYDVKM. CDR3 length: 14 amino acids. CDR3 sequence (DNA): TGTATCTCTCGGGCTAGCGGGAGGGCCTACGAGCAGTACTTC. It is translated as CISRASGRAYEQYF.

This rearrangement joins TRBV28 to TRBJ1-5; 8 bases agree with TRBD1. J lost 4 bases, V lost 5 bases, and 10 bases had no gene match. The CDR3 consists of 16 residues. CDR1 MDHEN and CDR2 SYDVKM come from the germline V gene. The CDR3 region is CASSPPRQGMNQPQHF. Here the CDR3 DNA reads TGTGCCAGCAGTCCACCACGACAGGGGATGAATCAGCCCCAGCATTTT.

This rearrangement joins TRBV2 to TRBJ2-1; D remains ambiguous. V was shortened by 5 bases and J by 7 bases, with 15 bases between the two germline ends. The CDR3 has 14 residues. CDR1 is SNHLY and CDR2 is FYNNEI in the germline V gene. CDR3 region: CASSTHGLSNEQFF. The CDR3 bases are TGTGCCAGCAGTACCCACGGCCTAAGTAATGAGCAGTTCTTC.

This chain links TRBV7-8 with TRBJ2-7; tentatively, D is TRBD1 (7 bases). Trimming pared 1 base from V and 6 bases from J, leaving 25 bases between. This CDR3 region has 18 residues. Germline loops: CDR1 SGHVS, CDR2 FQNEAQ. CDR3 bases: TGTGCCAGCAGCTTAGTAGCCACCCGGGGATCGCAGGGGGGCGAGCAGTACTTC. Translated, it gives CASSLVATRGSQGGEQYF.

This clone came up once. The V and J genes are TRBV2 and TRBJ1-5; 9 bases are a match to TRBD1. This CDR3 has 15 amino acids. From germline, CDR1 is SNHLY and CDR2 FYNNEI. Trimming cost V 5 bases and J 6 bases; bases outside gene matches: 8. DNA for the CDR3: TGTGCCAGCAGTTGGAACAGGGGGCTAGGTCAGCCCCAGCATTTT. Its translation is CASSWNRGLGQPQHF. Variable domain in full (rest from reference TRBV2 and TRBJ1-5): EPEVTQTPSHQVTQMGQEVILRCVPISNHLYFYWYRQILGQKVEFLVSFYNNEISEKSEIFDDQFSVERPDGSNFTLKIRSTKLEDSAMYFCASSWNRGLGQPQHFGDGTRLSIL.

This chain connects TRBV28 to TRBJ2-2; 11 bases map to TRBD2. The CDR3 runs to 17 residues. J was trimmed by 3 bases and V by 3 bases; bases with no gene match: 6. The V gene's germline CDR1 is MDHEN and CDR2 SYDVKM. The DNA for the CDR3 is TGTGCCAGCAGTTTCCTTCTGACTAGCGGGGACACCGGGGAGCTGTTTTTT. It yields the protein CASSFLLTSGDTGELFF.

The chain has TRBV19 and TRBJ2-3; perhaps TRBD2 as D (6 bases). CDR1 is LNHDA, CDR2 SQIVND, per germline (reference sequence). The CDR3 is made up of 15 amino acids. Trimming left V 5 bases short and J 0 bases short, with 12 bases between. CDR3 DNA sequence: TGTGCCAGTAGTCCGGGGAGGTCGAGCACAGATACGCAGTATTTT. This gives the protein CASSPGRSSTDTQYF.

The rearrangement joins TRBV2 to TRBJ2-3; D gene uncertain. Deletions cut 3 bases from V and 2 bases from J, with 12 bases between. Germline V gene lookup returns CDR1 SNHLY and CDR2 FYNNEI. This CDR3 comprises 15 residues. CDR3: CASSDENLLTDTQYF. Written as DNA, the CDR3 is TGTGCCAGCAGTGATGAGAACCTCCTCACAGATACGCAGTATTTT.

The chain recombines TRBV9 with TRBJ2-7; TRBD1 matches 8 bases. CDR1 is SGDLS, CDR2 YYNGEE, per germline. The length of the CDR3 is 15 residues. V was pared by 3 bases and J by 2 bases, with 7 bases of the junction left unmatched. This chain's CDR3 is CASSAQGTGTYEQYF. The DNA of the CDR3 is TGTGCCAGCAGCGCCCAAGGGACAGGAACCTACGAGCAGTACTTC.

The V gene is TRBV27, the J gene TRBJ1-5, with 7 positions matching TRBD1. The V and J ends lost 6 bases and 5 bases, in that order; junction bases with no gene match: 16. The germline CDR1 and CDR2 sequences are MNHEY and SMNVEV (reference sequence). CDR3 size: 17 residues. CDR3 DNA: TGTGCCAGCAGGCCCTATGGTCCGACAGGGCGTCATCAGCCCCAGCATTTT. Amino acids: CASRPYGPTGRHQPQHF.

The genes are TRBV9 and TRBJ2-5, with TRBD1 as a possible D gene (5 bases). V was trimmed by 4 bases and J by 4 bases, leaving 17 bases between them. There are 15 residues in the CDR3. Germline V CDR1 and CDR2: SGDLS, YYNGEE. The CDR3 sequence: CASSSGPNLVETQYF. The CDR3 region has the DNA TGTGCCAGCAGCTCAGGGCCAAACTTGGTAGAGACCCAGTACTTC.

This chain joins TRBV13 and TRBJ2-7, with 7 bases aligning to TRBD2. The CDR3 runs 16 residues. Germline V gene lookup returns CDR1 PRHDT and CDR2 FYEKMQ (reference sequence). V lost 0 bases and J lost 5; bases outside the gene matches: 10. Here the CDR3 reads CASSLGLGLAANEQYF. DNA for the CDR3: TGTGCCAGCAGCTTAGGCCTGGGTCTAGCGGCAAACGAGCAGTACTTC.